The 13 T cell receptor beta chains presented below share a single source sample, sequenced in a study of identical twins. Each CDR3 protein is one row after TCRdb ran MiXCR on the 5' RACE reads. The data contain under 300,000 distinct CDR3 sequences, over 5% of them singletons. These data were also reused for a study on T cells expressing NK-cell markers.

Sequenced input: CD8+ T cells sorted from blood. These receptors were collected from a woman under 30 in good health.

V and J are TRBV4-1 and TRBJ2-1; 12 positions agree with TRBD2. The CDR3 length is 18 residues. Germline CDR1 and CDR2: MGHRA and YSYEKL. Trimming removed 5 bases from V and 2 bases from J; junction bases left unmatched: 10. CDR3 DNA sequence: TGCGCCAGCAGCGCCTCTAGCGGGGGGGCCTTCGCCTACAATGAGCAGTTCTTC. It specifies CASSASSGGAFAYNEQFF.

The chain carries TRBV20-1 and TRBJ1-2; D possibly corresponds to TRBD1 (6 bases). CDR3 length equals 11 residues. Trimming took off 6 bases at V and 6 bases at J, with 11 bases between the two ends. In germline, CDR1 is DFQATT, CDR2 SNEGSKA (reference sequence). Written as DNA, the CDR3 is TGCAGTGCCAGGGACATAGATGGCTACACCTTC. It translates to CSARDIDGYTF.

In its sample, this clonotype was seen many times. The V call is TRBV9, the J call TRBJ2-3; D not certain. The length of the CDR3 is 14 residues. The ends were cut back, 3 bases at V and 0 bases at J, with 8 bases in the middle. Germline-derived CDR1 and CDR2 are SGDLS and YYNGEE. CDR3 DNA sequence: TGTGCCAGCAGCGGCCGAGTGAGCACAGATACGCAGTATTTT. Its translation is CASSGRVSTDTQYF.

This clonotype was found a few times. V is TRBV29-1 and J is TRBJ2-2; D perhaps matches TRBD2 (6 bases). The CDR3 has 13 residues. Germline loops: CDR1 SQVTM, CDR2 ANQGSEA. The V gene lost 7 bases and the J gene lost 0 bases, with 9 bases spanning the gap. The CDR3, as DNA: TGCAGCGGACGGGACTCGAACACCGGGGAGCTGTTTTTT. Residues: CSGRDSNTGELFF.

This clonotype was detected many times. The chain employs TRBV7-9 and TRBJ2-1, with D uncertain. This CDR3 has 14 residues. The germline CDR1 and CDR2 sequences are SEHNR and FQNEAQ (reference sequence). V gave up 2 bases and J gave up 5 bases, with 10 bases separating them. This chain's CDR3 is CASSLSVGNNEQFF. In DNA form, the CDR3 reads TGTGCCAGCAGCTTATCTGTGGGAAACAATGAGCAGTTCTTC. Together with reference TRBV7-9 and TRBJ2-1, the CDR3 gives the full variable domain: DTGVSQNPRHKITKRGQNVTFRCDPISEHNRLYWYRQTLGQGPEFLTYFQNEAQLEKSRLLSDRFSAERPKGSFSTLEIQRTEQGDSAMYLCASSLSVGNNEQFFGPGTRLTVL.

In its sample, this clonotype was seen a few times. Here the CDR3 reads CASSRRFLAEQYF. In DNA, the CDR3 is TGTGCCAGCAGCCGGAGGTTTTTAGCCGAGCAGTACTTC. The rearrangement links TRBV16 to TRBJ2-7; D might be TRBD2 (5 bases). The V and J ends lost 4 bases and 6 bases respectively, with 13 bases between them. CDR3 length equals 13 residues. CDR1 is KGHSY and CDR2 is FQNENV in the germline V gene.

The sample holds a few counts of this clonotype. V is TRBV6-5 and J is TRBJ2-6, with D hard to call. Germline V gene sequence: CDR1 MNHEY, CDR2 SVGAGI. The V gene lost 4 bases and the J gene lost 1 base, with 8 bases spanning the gap. The CDR3 is 15 amino acids. CDR3 protein: CASSFLPSGANVLTF. DNA of the CDR3: TGTGCCAGCAGTTTTCTCCCGTCTGGGGCCAACGTCCTGACTTTC.

The genes are TRBV11-3 and TRBJ2-7; D is possibly TRBD1 (6 bases). Trimming removed 2 bases from V and 2 bases from J, with 10 bases in between. This CDR3 region has 14 residues. From germline, CDR1 is SGHNT and CDR2 YENEEA. DNA of the CDR3: TGTGCCAGCAGCTTATATTCAGGGGCCTACGAGCAGTACTTC. It yields the protein CASSLYSGAYEQYF.

The chain links TRBV11-2 to TRBJ1-1, with 8 bases aligning to TRBD1. Looked up from germline, CDR1 is SGHAT and CDR2 is FQNNGV. Unmatched junction bases numbered 5, after V lost 5 bases and J lost 0 bases. The CDR3 spans 15 residues. CDR3 sequence reads: CASSPWDRMNTEAFF. CDR3 nucleotide sequence: TGTGCCAGCAGCCCTTGGGACAGGATGAACACTGAAGCTTTCTTT.

In its sample, this clonotype was seen a few times. The chain joins TRBV3-1 to TRBJ2-2, with D maybe TRBD1 (5 bases). The CDR3 extends over 13 amino acids. The ends were cut back, 0 bases at V and 13 bases at J, with 12 bases in the middle. Germline CDR1 and CDR2: LGHDT and YNNKEL (reference sequence). CDR3 coding DNA: TGTGCCAGCAGCCAAGATAGGGGCCCTCGGCTGTTTTTT. Protein: CASSQDRGPRLFF. Full variable domain (remainder filled in from reference TRBV3-1 and TRBJ2-2): DTAVSQTPKYLVTQMGNDKSIKCEQNLGHDTMYWYKQDSKKFLKIMFSYNNKELIINETVPNRFSPKSPDKAHLNLHINSLELGDSAVYFCASSQDRGPRLFFGEGSRLTVL.

J is TRBJ2-1 and V is TRBV4-2, with TRBD1 matching over 7 bases. CDR1 and CDR2 from the germline V gene are LGHNA and YNFKEQ. This CDR3 contains 16 residues. With V trimmed by 0 bases and J by 5 bases, 7 bases remained unmatched. CDR3 nucleotide sequence: TGTGCCAGCAGCCAAGAGGACGGGACAGCAAACAATGAGCAGTTCTTC. Translating gives CASSQEDGTANNEQFF.

This clonotype appeared many times. The genes are TRBV29-1 and TRBJ2-7; 10 bases are a match to TRBD1. The CDR3 spans 15 residues. Germline trimming cut 3 bases from V and 2 bases from J; bases unmatched to any gene: 7. Per the germline V gene, CDR1 is SQVTM and CDR2 is ANQGSEA. CDR3 sequence (DNA): TGCAGCGTTGAGATGCCGGGACAGGGGACCTACGAGCAGTACTTC. Its translation: CSVEMPGQGTYEQYF.

In its sample, this clonotype was seen many times. The CDR3 loop reads CASEGRSQNTEAFF. DNA for the CDR3: TGTGCCAGCGAAGGACGATCCCAGAACACTGAAGCTTTCTTT. The chain links TRBV12-3 or TRBV12-4 to TRBJ1-1; D ambiguous. The CDR3 runs to 14 residues. V dropped 8 bases and J dropped 1 base, with 14 bases sitting between them.